This TCR beta chain was recorded in a study of blood T cell repertoires in COVID-19. Germline lookup yields CDR1 LGHNA and CDR2 YSLEER. The CDR3 covers 15 residues. The V and J ends lost 1 base and 1 base respectively, with 10 bases between them. Sequenced by immunoSEQ multiplex PCR; TCRdb stores in-frame clones only, minus some. The sample lists 65,000 to 85,000 clones; around 87% were seen once. The source material was peripheral blood. The sequence was collected from a woman younger than 30 with acute or convalescent COVID-19. V gene TRBV4-3 combines with J gene TRBJ1-1; no clear D. CDR3 nucleotide sequence: TGCGCCAGCAGCCAAGGCTGGGCGGGGAACACTGAAGCTTTCTTT. As protein: CASSQGWAGNTEAFF.